This passage covers 29 T cell receptor beta chains from one sample sequenced in a study of cytomegalovirus exposure and HLA in healthy donors. The PCR used 60 Vbeta and 13 Jbeta primers. Profiled with immunoSEQ multiplex PCR; TCRdb holds only in-frame clones, not every one. This sample carries 130,000 to 150,000 clones, over 70% of them seen once, and the ten largest clones take 6.5% to 7%. The specimen was PBMCs. These receptors originate from a woman aged 40-49 years in good health and CMV-seropositive.

The J gene is TRBJ1-4, the V gene TRBV27; maybe TRBD1 (6 bases). The CDR3 runs to 14 residues. V was trimmed by 6 bases and J by 7 bases, leaving 15 bases between them. Germline V gene lookup returns CDR1 MNHEY and CDR2 SMNVEV (reference sequence). CDR3 nucleotides: TGTGCCAGCAGGTTGGGGGGGGCGCCTGAAAAACTGTTTTTT. This gives the protein CASRLGGAPEKLFF.

The chain links TRBV5-1 to TRBJ2-3; D is undetermined. The CDR3 is made up of 14 amino acids. Deletions cut 6 bases from V and 0 bases from J, with 11 bases between. Germline V gene data show CDR1 as SGHRS and CDR2 as YFSETQ. The chain's CDR3 is CASKQTPSTDTQYF. The CDR3 nucleotides read TGCGCCAGCAAACAGACACCTAGCACAGATACGCAGTATTTT.

A few counts support this clone. The rearrangement uses TRBV7-3 and TRBJ2-2; D is unclear. With 6 bases removed from V and 8 bases from J, the gap between germline ends came to 19 bases. Germline CDR1 and CDR2: SGHTA and FQGTGA. CDR3 size: 15 residues. CDR3: CASSPNYIRWGELFF. The CDR3 DNA follows: TGTGCCAGCAGTCCGAACTATATTAGGTGGGGGGAGCTGTTTTTT.

This chain connects TRBV18 to TRBJ2-7; a possible D gene is TRBD1 (6 bases). Germline V gene sequence: CDR1 KGHSH, CDR2 LQKENI. V gave up 6 bases and J gave up 5 bases, with 23 bases separating them. This CDR3 has 16 amino acids. As DNA, the CDR3 is TGTGCCAGCTCCCCCAGTTGGACAGCGATAGTGAACGAGCAGTACTTC. It is translated as CASSPSWTAIVNEQYF.

This chain joins TRBV7-2 and TRBJ2-5; the match to TRBD1 covers 12 bases. J lost 5 bases, V lost 1 base, and 8 bases had no gene match. The CDR3 is 17 residues long. From germline, CDR1 is SGHTA and CDR2 FQGNSA. The CDR3 loop reads CASSLVGGTGGRETQYF. Here the CDR3 DNA reads TGTGCCAGCAGCTTAGTGGGGGGGACAGGGGGCCGGGAGACCCAGTACTTC.

This clone was found once. The CDR3 DNA reads as TGTGCTAGCCAGATTGTACCAGATACGCAGTATTTT. Its protein product is CASQIVPDTQYF. The rearrangement links TRBV12-5 to TRBJ2-3; D gene uncertain. Germline loops: CDR1 LGHNT, CDR2 FRNRAP. CDR3 length: 12 residues. Trimming removed 9 bases at V and 4 bases at J, with 11 bases between.

The genes are TRBV5-1 and TRBJ2-5; maybe TRBD1 (7 bases). CDR1 SGHRS and CDR2 YFSETQ come from the germline V gene. Trimming shortened V by 0 bases and J by 5 bases, and 14 bases separated the two germline ends. This CDR3 is built from 15 residues. The CDR3 is CASSLDQGGKETQYF. The DNA for the CDR3 is TGCGCCAGCAGCTTGGACCAGGGGGGAAAGGAGACCCAGTACTTC.

V usage is TRBV4-1 and J usage is TRBJ2-2; 12 positions match TRBD2. Looked up from germline, CDR1 is MGHRA and CDR2 is YSYEKL. The CDR3 sequence is 19 residues long. V shed 1 base and J 0 bases; nucleotides not matched to a gene: 6. The CDR3 DNA reads as TGCGCCAGCAGCCAAGGGGAACTAGCGGGGGGCTCGAACACCGGGGAGCTGTTTTTT. Protein: CASSQGELAGGSNTGELFF.

The chain is built from TRBV19 and TRBJ1-1, with 7 bases lining up with TRBD1. Germline V CDR1 and CDR2: LNHDA, SQIVND (reference sequence). V was clipped by 2 bases and J by 6 bases; unmatched bases: 9. The CDR3 extends over 15 amino acids. CDR3 amino acids: CASSIQGDRRAEAFF. For the CDR3, the DNA is TGTGCCAGTAGTATACAGGGGGATCGGCGAGCTGAAGCTTTCTTT. Complete variable domain (other parts from reference TRBV19 and TRBJ1-1): DGGITQSPKYLFRKEGQNVTLSCEQNLNHDAMYWYRQDPGQGLRLIYYSQIVNDFQKGDIAEGYSVSREKKESFPLTVTSAQKNPTAFYLCASSIQGDRRAEAFFGQGTRLTVV.

The chain links TRBV10-3 to TRBJ2-2; 7 positions agree with TRBD2. In germline, CDR1 is ENHRY, CDR2 SYGVKD. The trim removed 2 bases at V and 6 bases at J, leaving 6 bases unmatched. The CDR3 sequence is 15 residues long. The CDR3 protein is CAISEGGVGAGELFF. The DNA for the CDR3 is TGTGCCATCAGTGAGGGGGGGGTCGGGGCCGGGGAGCTGTTTTTT.

The V gene is TRBV6-5, the J gene TRBJ2-7; 9 nucleotides line up with TRBD2. CDR3 length equals 16 residues. V lost 2 bases to trimming and J lost 4 bases; unmatched junction nucleotides: 9. Germline V gene data show CDR1 as MNHEY and CDR2 as SVGAGI. The CDR3 is CASSYRPGGGAYEQYF. CDR3 nucleotides: TGTGCCAGCAGTTACAGACCTGGCGGGGGGGCATACGAGCAGTACTTC.

This rearrangement joins TRBV28 to TRBJ1-2; no reliable D call. The CDR3 runs 13 residues. V shed 3 bases and J shed 1 base, with 6 bases lying between them. Germline V gives CDR1 MDHEN, CDR2 SYDVKM. The CDR3 reads CASSLAVNYGYTF. CDR3 nucleotides: TGTGCCAGCAGTTTGGCGGTTAACTATGGCTACACCTTC.

The chain is built from TRBV30 and TRBJ1-5; a weak D match, TRBD1 (6 bases). Trimming took 2 bases from V and 7 from J, leaving 15 bases between them. The V gene's germline CDR1 is GTSNPN and CDR2 SVGIG (reference sequence). The CDR3 spans 14 residues. Written as DNA, the CDR3 is TGTGCCTGGAGTCCCCAGACAGGTTTCCAGCCCCAGCATTTT. This translates into CAWSPQTGFQPQHF.

The chain is built from TRBV10-3 and TRBJ1-1, with 10 bases fitting TRBD1. The CDR3 is made up of 14 amino acids. J was trimmed by 3 bases and V by 6 bases; bases with no gene match: 4. From germline, CDR1 is ENHRY and CDR2 SYGVKD. The chain's CDR3 is CAIRRQGADTEAFF. CDR3 DNA sequence: TGTGCCATCAGAAGACAGGGGGCAGACACTGAAGCTTTCTTT.

A word on this clone: Other DNA sequences from this sample encode an identical CDR3 as well. The rearrangement uses TRBV5-4 and TRBJ2-2; 11 bases are a match to TRBD2. V lost 0 bases and J lost 5; bases outside the gene matches: 0. The V gene's germline CDR1 is SGHNT and CDR2 YYREEE (reference sequence). The CDR3 consists of 15 residues. Written as DNA, the CDR3 is TGTGCCAGCAGCTTGGTAGCGGGGGGGACCGGGGAGCTGTTTTTT. Encoded protein: CASSLVAGGTGELFF.

The V gene is TRBV20-1, the J gene TRBJ2-7; the D is unclear. The CDR3 extends over 11 amino acids. Germline loops: CDR1 DFQATT, CDR2 SNEGSKA (reference sequence). Trimming stripped 6 bases from V and 3 bases from J, with 9 bases between. The CDR3 region is CSAPEDYEQYF. The CDR3 DNA reads TGCAGTGCGCCAGAGGACTACGAGCAGTACTTC.

The CDR3 region has the DNA TGTGCCAGCAGTTTATATGAGGGACAGTACTATGGCTACACCTTC. This translates into CASSLYEGQYYGYTF. The genes are TRBV6-5 and TRBJ1-2; 7 positions agree with TRBD1. Germline CDR1 MNHEY, CDR2 SVGAGI. The trim removed 4 bases at V and 3 bases at J, leaving 8 bases unmatched. This CDR3 comprises 15 residues.

About this clone itself: The junction shows a germline mismatch at one end, possibly a read error. V usage is TRBV27 and J usage is TRBJ2-3; 8 nucleotides align to TRBD1. This CDR3 contains 15 residues. The germline gives CDR1 MNHEY, CDR2 SMNVEV (reference sequence). CDR3 sequence (DNA): TGTGTCAGCAGTTTGGACAGGGCGGACACAGATACGCAGTATTTT. This encodes CVSSLDRADTDTQYF.

This clone was seen a few times. The chain links TRBV27 to TRBJ2-6; TRBD2 might be the D (5 bases). The CDR3 covers 15 residues. CDR1 and CDR2 from the germline V gene are MNHEY and SMNVEV (reference sequence). V was clipped by 6 bases and J by 1 base, with 10 bases between them. In DNA, the CDR3 is TGTGCCAGCAGATCTCCGGGATCTGGGGCCAACGTCCTGACTTTC. Encoded protein: CASRSPGSGANVLTF. The complete variable domain, with remaining parts taken from reference TRBV27 and TRBJ2-6, reads EAQVTQNPRYLITVTGKKLTVTCSQNMNHEYMSWYRQDPGLGLRQIYYSMNVEVTDKGDVPEGYKVSRKEKRNFPLILESPSPNQTSLYFCASRSPGSGANVLTFGAGSRLTVL.

On this clone: Relative to the germline gene, one junction end is altered; a read error may explain this. This chain connects TRBV4-1 to TRBJ2-7; weak D call: TRBD2 (5 bases). The CDR3 sequence is 15 residues long. From germline, CDR1 is MGHRA and CDR2 YSYEKL. CDR3 nucleotides: TGCGCCAGCAGTCAAGGACGGGGTACCTCCTACGAGCAGTACTTC. Translating gives CASSQGRGTSYEQYF.

The chain combines TRBV2 with TRBJ2-3; 12 nucleotides match TRBD2. Trimming removed 7 bases from V and 4 bases from J; junction bases left unmatched: 6. Germline loops: CDR1 SNHLY, CDR2 FYNNEI. The CDR3 loop spans 15 amino acids. The CDR3 here is CASTGLAGISDTQYF. The CDR3, as DNA: TGTGCCAGCACCGGACTAGCGGGGATCTCAGATACGCAGTATTTT. Drawing the rest from reference TRBV2 and TRBJ2-3, the complete variable domain is EPEVTQTPSHQVTQMGQEVILRCVPISNHLYFYWYRQILGQKVEFLVSFYNNEISEKSEIFDDQFSVERPDGSNFTLKIRSTKLEDSAMYFCASTGLAGISDTQYFGPGTRLTVL.

The V gene is TRBV7-9, the J gene TRBJ1-1; no clear D. Germline assignment: CDR1 SEHNR and CDR2 FQNEAQ (reference sequence). The CDR3 totals 15 residues. The V end lost 3 bases, the J end lost 4 bases, and 15 bases lay between the germline ends. The CDR3 region has the DNA TGTGCCAGCAGCTTCGGATCAACCGCGGGCACTGAAGCTTTCTTT. The encoded protein is CASSFGSTAGTEAFF.

The chain recombines TRBV5-1 with TRBJ2-7, with TRBD2 matching over 7 bases. The CDR3 has 15 amino acids. The junction had 6 bases not matched to a gene; V was cut back by 0 bases and J by 3 bases. CDR1 is SGHRS and CDR2 is YFSETQ in the germline V gene. CDR3 DNA sequence: TGCGCCAGCAGCTTGGAATCCGGGGGGTACTACGAGCAGTACTTC. It encodes CASSLESGGYYEQYF.

A few counts support this clone. The rearrangement links TRBV27 to TRBJ1-4, with 8 positions matching TRBD1. CDR3 length: 15 amino acids. Germline CDR1 and CDR2: MNHEY and SMNVEV (reference sequence). Germline trimming cut 6 bases from V and 4 bases from J; bases unmatched to any gene: 7. The CDR3 reads CASSSTGTGNEKLFF. CDR3 DNA sequence: TGTGCCAGCAGCTCTACCGGGACAGGTAATGAAAAACTGTTTTTT.

CDR3 nucleotide sequence: TGTGCCAGCAGAATGATATCGGGAGCGCCCGGGCAGTACTTC. Translated: CASRMISGAPGQYF. V and J are TRBV27 and TRBJ2-7, with a tentative D call TRBD2 (6 bases). The CDR3 totals 14 residues. The V gene lost 6 bases and the J gene lost 9 bases, with 21 bases spanning the gap. The germline V gene has CDR1 MNHEY and CDR2 SMNVEV (reference sequence).

This clone turned up a few times. The chain combines TRBV6-1 with TRBJ2-1; no clear D. Per germline, CDR1 MNHNS and CDR2 SASEGT. V shed 11 bases and J shed 9 bases, with 23 bases lying between them. This CDR3 is built from 14 residues. The chain's CDR3 is CAALLDQAMGEQFF. The CDR3 DNA is TGTGCCGCGCTACTCGACCAGGCAATGGGTGAGCAGTTCTTC.

CDR3 in amino acids: CASSLSNSYEQYF. The CDR3 DNA is TGTGCCAGCAGTTTGTCAAACTCCTACGAGCAGTACTTC. The V gene is TRBV28, the J gene TRBJ2-7; D is uncertain. Germline CDR1 and CDR2: MDHEN and SYDVKM. Deletions cut 3 bases from V and 0 bases from J, with 6 bases between. CDR3 length: 13 amino acids.

This rearrangement joins TRBV6-1 to TRBJ2-3, with D maybe TRBD2 (5 bases). Between the trimmed V and J ends, which lost 2 bases and 9 bases, there was a span of 21 bases. Germline CDR1 reads MNHNS; CDR2 reads SASEGT. The CDR3 is made up of 16 amino acids. CDR3 region: CASSELATDLWSTQYF. The CDR3 DNA follows: TGTGCCAGCAGTGAACTAGCTACCGATCTGTGGAGCACGCAGTATTTT.

This sequence joins TRBV7-6 and TRBJ2-1, with a weak D call TRBD2 (5 bases). V lost 1 base and J lost 0, with 13 bases in between. The CDR3 loop spans 17 amino acids. Germline V gene lookup returns CDR1 SGHVS and CDR2 FNYEAQ. The CDR3 is CASSLDLAESSYNEQFF. CDR3 sequence (DNA): TGTGCCAGCAGCTTAGATCTAGCCGAAAGCTCCTACAATGAGCAGTTCTTC.